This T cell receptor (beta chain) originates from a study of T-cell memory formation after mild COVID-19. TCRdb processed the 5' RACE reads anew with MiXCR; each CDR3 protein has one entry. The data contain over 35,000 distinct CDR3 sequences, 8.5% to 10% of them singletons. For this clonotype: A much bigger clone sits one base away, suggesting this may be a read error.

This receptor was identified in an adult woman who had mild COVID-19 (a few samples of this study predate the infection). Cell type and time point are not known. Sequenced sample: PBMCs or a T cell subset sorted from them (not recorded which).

CDR3 protein: CASSLGVGTAKQYF. The CDR3 DNA sequence: TGTGCCAGCAGTTTGGGCGTAGGGACAGCTAAGCAGTACTTC. The chain couples TRBV12-3 or TRBV12-4 to TRBJ2-7; TRBD1 aligns across 7 bases. Unmatched junction bases numbered 10, after V lost 3 bases and J lost 8 bases. The CDR3 consists of 14 residues.